This T cell receptor (beta chain) originates from a study of control samples from healthy donors and cancer patients (dated by TCRdb to the early 2020s). Taken from cysteine to phenylalanine, the CDR3 has 14 residues. The DNA shown is the 42-base CDR3, in frame from base 1. At the junction V is shortened by 5 bases and J by 2 bases; bases outside the gene matches: 4. From the germline V gene, CDR1 is MGHRA and CDR2 is YSYEKL. To prepare the library, the immunoSEQ multiplex PCR assay was applied. As stored in TCRdb, this immuneACCESS dataset retains in-frame rearrangements with V and J assigned. A fraction of the clones does not appear; measured against another copy, unresolved V genes explain less than half of the discrepancy, and the remainder lacks a known reason. Here the sample has some 190,000 clones; around 90% occur a single time. The top ten clones comprise 1.5% to 2% of the sample. Details on this clone: What this receptor recognizes is not known. One base away there is no much larger clone; base qualities are not given.

Rearrangement joined TRBV4-1 to TRBJ2-3; TRBD2 matches 7 bases in the middle. Sequencing was performed on blood. The receptor was isolated from a man aged 25 to 40 in good health. This receptor carries the CDR3 CASSAGVNTDTQYF. The sequence in DNA is TGCGCCAGCAGCGCGGGGGTGAACACAGATACGCAGTATTTT.